This T cell receptor (beta chain) was found in a study of T cell repertoires in cytomegalovirus infection. The overall study: An indication of both CMV infection and matching HLA type came from public TCR beta signatures.

Using its own MiXCR run on the reads, TCRdb lists one record per CDR3 protein. The sample consists of 630,000 or so distinct CDR3 sequences, more than 20% of them appearing once. Study-wide points: Identification of carriers of CMV plus the relevant HLA was performed using cumulative public TCR beta family frequency. The ex vivo response showed dominance by HLA-C-restricted CMV-specific TCR beta clonotypes.

This clonotype was found many times. What it binds is unknown. CDR1 SGHVS and CDR2 FNYEAQ come from the germline V gene. The CDR3 is 13 amino acids. V was clipped by 5 bases and J by 8 bases, with 13 bases between them. Sequenced sample: CD8+ T cells from PBMCs. This receptor was taken from a human donor in good health (CMV status not recorded). Some clones in this sample may be carry-over from other donors' samples. The chain joins TRBV7-6 to TRBJ2-1; maybe TRBD1 (6 bases). CDR3 DNA sequence: TGTGCCAGCAGCCCGCACAGGGAAGATGAGCAGTTCTTC. Its protein product is CASSPHREDEQFF.